Each of the 28 T cell receptor beta chains below was sequenced from the same sample in a study of Graves' ophthalmopathy and Graves' hyperthyroidism. RNA transcripts yielded amplified TCR beta CDR3 regions. RT-PCR with HTBI primers came first, then second-round multiplex PCR. Each CDR3 protein gets one entry after TCRdb re-called the multiplex PCR reads with MiXCR. In the table there are over a million distinct CDR3 sequences, about 40% of which are singletons. Sequenced: peripheral blood or thyroid tissue (not recorded which). These receptors all come from an adult man with Graves' hyperthyroidism.

Only a few counts were recorded for this clonotype. J is TRBJ2-7 and V is TRBV12-3 or TRBV12-4; 8 bases match TRBD1. With 3 bases clipped from V and 6 bases from J, the junction kept 7 bases outside the gene matches. This CDR3 contains 14 residues. CDR3 in DNA: TGTGCCAGCAGTTTGTACAGGGGGTTTTCCGAGCAGTACTTC. This gives the protein CASSLYRGFSEQYF.

The table lists this clonotype with many counts. The CDR3 DNA is TGTGCCAGCAGCTTGGACGTTTTGGACCTCCACTTT. Residues: CASSLDVLDLHF. This chain uses TRBV7-9 with TRBJ1-6; D gene unclear. Trimming stripped 3 bases from V and 15 bases from J, with 12 bases between. The CDR3 has 12 amino acids. CDR1 is SEHNR, CDR2 FQNEAQ, per germline (reference sequence). The complete variable domain, with remaining parts taken from reference TRBV7-9 and TRBJ1-6, reads DTGVSQNPRHKITKRGQNVTFRCDPISEHNRLYWYRQTLGQGPEFLTYFQNEAQLEKSRLLSDRFSAERPKGSFSTLEIQRTEQGDSAMYLCASSLDVLDLHFGNGTRLTVT.

This clonotype was found a few times. CDR3 DNA: TGCAGCGTTGCGGGGGGACGCTATGGCTACACCTTC. The encoded protein is CSVAGGRYGYTF. The chain couples TRBV29-1 to TRBJ1-2, with D perhaps matching TRBD1 (5 bases). V lost 4 bases to trimming and J lost 4 bases, with 10 bases between them. The CDR3 covers 12 residues. CDR1 is SQVTM, CDR2 ANQGSEA, per germline.

This chain uses TRBV29-1 with TRBJ1-1, with no clear D. The CDR3 consists of 9 residues. V was pared by 6 bases and J by 13 bases, with 12 bases between. Germline-derived CDR1 and CDR2 are SQVTM and ANQGSEA. As DNA, the CDR3 is TGCAGCGTACTCCGGGATGTTTTCTTT. It yields the protein CSVLRDVFF.

This sequence joins TRBV20-1 and TRBJ2-7, with a possible D match to TRBD2 (6 bases). From germline, CDR1 is DFQATT and CDR2 SNEGSKA (reference sequence). Deletions cut 6 bases from V and 2 bases from J, with 11 bases between. The CDR3 loop spans 12 amino acids. The CDR3 coding sequence is TGCAGTGCCGCCGGGAGCCCCTACGAGCAGTACTTC. This codes for CSAAGSPYEQYF.

In this sample, this clonotype turned up many times. The CDR3 reads CSASGGRVGYTF. The CDR3 DNA is TGCAGTGCTTCAGGGGGGCGCGTAGGCTACACCTTC. This sequence joins TRBV20-1 and TRBJ1-2; 7 bases match TRBD1. V trimming: 5 bases; J trimming: 8 bases; junction bases outside the gene matches: 8. This CDR3 is 12 amino acids long. From germline, CDR1 is DFQATT and CDR2 SNEGSKA (reference sequence).

The J gene is TRBJ1-1, the V gene TRBV29-1; D unresolved. Germline V gives CDR1 SQVTM, CDR2 ANQGSEA. With 4 bases removed from V and 4 bases from J, the gap between germline ends came to 10 bases. The CDR3 length is 12 residues. CDR3 residues: CSVVEGSTEAFF. The CDR3 region has the DNA TGCAGCGTTGTGGAGGGATCCACTGAAGCTTTCTTT.

The sample holds many counts of this clonotype. The gene calls are TRBV29-1 and TRBJ2-5; D is possibly TRBD2 (6 bases). The V end lost 3 bases, the J end lost 4 bases, and 15 bases lay between the germline ends. The CDR3 loop spans 14 amino acids. Germline loops: CDR1 SQVTM, CDR2 ANQGSEA. The DNA of the CDR3 is TGCAGCGTTGAGGGGGGTGCGGAGGGAGAGACCCAGTACTTC. Translated, it gives CSVEGGAEGETQYF.

Written as DNA, the CDR3 is TGTGCCACCAGCATCGACCGGGACTCCCCCTCCTACGAGCAGTACTTC. Protein sequence: CATSIDRDSPSYEQYF. The chain has TRBV15 and TRBJ2-7, with D perhaps TRBD2 (6 bases). Germline V lookup: CDR1 LNHNV, CDR2 YYDKDF (reference sequence). This CDR3 is built from 16 residues. V lost 4 bases and J lost 0, with 16 bases in between.

The chain has TRBV12-3 or TRBV12-4 and TRBJ2-7; TRBD1 matches at 9 bases. This CDR3 is built from 14 residues. The junction had 8 bases not matched to a gene; V was cut back by 6 bases and J by 5 bases. CDR3 nucleotides: TGTGCCAGCAGAGCCGGGACAGGGTTGAACGAGCAGTACTTC. It translates to CASRAGTGLNEQYF.

Notes on this clonotype: Just one base apart from a much larger clone, this may be a read error. V usage is TRBV20-1 and J usage is TRBJ2-2; 8 nucleotides align to TRBD2. CDR3 length: 15 residues. The germline V gene has CDR1 DFQATT and CDR2 SNEGSKA (reference sequence). CDR3 nucleotides: TGCAGTGTTAGACGGAGCGGGGGACGCACCGGGGAGCTGTTTTTT. Its translation is CSVRRSGGRTGELFF.

This clonotype was found many times. The J gene is TRBJ2-2, the V gene TRBV7-6; D remains ambiguous. The CDR3 consists of 13 residues. The V end lost 0 bases, the J end lost 7 bases, and 6 bases lay between the germline ends. The germline V gene has CDR1 SGHVS and CDR2 FNYEAQ. For the CDR3, the DNA is TGTGCCAGCAGCTTAGCGGGCCGCGGGGAGCTGTTTTTT. Translation: CASSLAGRGELFF.

This clonotype was detected only a few times. An end of the junction differs from the germline gene, which may be a read error. The chain couples TRBV10-3 to TRBJ2-7, with D uncertain. Germline V lookup: CDR1 ENHRY, CDR2 SYGVKD. The CDR3 consists of 14 residues. CDR3 in amino acids: CASSASGLSGEQYF. The CDR3 DNA reads TGTGCCAGCAGTGCCTCGGGCCTCTCGGGCGAGCAGTACTTC.

The chain links TRBV18 to TRBJ1-3; no definite D call. The germline V gene encodes CDR1 KGHSH and CDR2 LQKENI. The CDR3 is made up of 16 amino acids. Trimming left V 4 bases short and J 2 bases short, with 15 bases between. The CDR3 loop is CASSLQGRLTGNTIYF. Written as DNA, the CDR3 is TGTGCCAGCTCACTTCAAGGACGACTAACTGGAAACACCATATATTTT. The variable domain in full, with the rest retrieved from reference TRBV18 and TRBJ1-3, is NAGVMQNPRHLVRRRGQEARLRCSPMKGHSHVYWYRQLPEEGLKFMVYLQKENIIDESGMPKERFSAEFPKEGPSILRIQQVVRGDSAAYFCASSLQGRLTGNTIYFGEGSWLTVV.

There are many counts of this clonotype. The V call is TRBV29-1, the J call TRBJ1-1; D gene uncertain. The CDR3 spans 10 residues. The germline CDR1 and CDR2 sequences are SQVTM and ANQGSEA. The V end lost 6 bases, the J end lost 6 bases, and 8 bases lay between the germline ends. This CDR3 reads CSVADSEAFF. Here the CDR3 DNA reads TGCAGCGTCGCCGATTCTGAAGCTTTCTTT.

This clonotype has a single count. The chain carries TRBV10-3 and TRBJ1-2; unclear D gene. CDR3 length: 14 residues. The germline V gene encodes CDR1 ENHRY and CDR2 SYGVKD. With 10 bases removed from V and 2 bases from J, the gap between germline ends came to 17 bases. CDR3 sequence: CASSDRNMNYGYTF. CDR3 bases: TGTGCCAGCAGCGACCGAAATATGAACTATGGCTACACCTTC.

This clonotype showed up many times. This chain connects TRBV11-2 to TRBJ1-5; D remains unclear. The CDR3 length is 13 residues. V lost 5 bases and J lost 3, with 8 bases in between. Per the germline V gene, CDR1 is SGHAT and CDR2 is FQNNGV. CDR3 sequence reads: CASSRGLNQPQHF. DNA of the CDR3: TGTGCCAGCAGCCGTGGGCTCAATCAGCCCCAGCATTTT.

This clonotype appeared many times. The V and J genes are TRBV6-2 or TRBV6-3 and TRBJ2-5, with D possibly matching TRBD2 (5 bases). The CDR3 covers 15 residues. Trimming took off 6 bases at V and 1 base at J, with 15 bases between the two ends. Germline lookup yields CDR1 MNHEY and CDR2 SVGEGT. CDR3 protein: CASSPGLGTQETQYF. The CDR3 DNA is TGTGCCAGCAGCCCCGGACTGGGTACCCAAGAGACCCAGTACTTC.

This clonotype was detected many times. The chain uses TRBV10-2 and TRBJ2-7; TRBD1 matches 7 bases. Looked up from germline, CDR1 is WSHSY and CDR2 is SAAADI. This CDR3 contains 14 residues. The trim removed 6 bases at V and 1 base at J, leaving 6 bases unmatched. As DNA, the CDR3 is TGCGCCAGCAGATTAACAGGGGAATCCTACGAGCAGTACTTC. Translated, it gives CASRLTGESYEQYF.

The chain has TRBV5-8 and TRBJ2-7; perhaps D is TRBD1 or TRBD2 (5 bases each). V was shortened by 1 base and J by 0 bases, with 17 bases between the two germline ends. In germline, CDR1 is SGHTS, CDR2 YDEGEE. The CDR3 runs to 17 residues. The CDR3 spells CASSLSRAGISSYEQYF. The CDR3 coding sequence is TGTGCCAGCAGCTTGTCCAGGGCCGGGATAAGCTCCTACGAGCAGTACTTC.

This clonotype was picked up many times. This chain uses TRBV7-2 with TRBJ2-5, with 7 bases lining up with TRBD2. The CDR3 extends over 15 amino acids. CDR1 SGHTA and CDR2 FQGNSA come from the germline V gene. Trimming removed 5 bases from V and 1 base from J; junction bases left unmatched: 7. The CDR3 region has the DNA TGTGCCAGCAGCCTGATGGGCGGGAGCCAAGAGACCCAGTACTTC. Translating it yields CASSLMGGSQETQYF.

This clonotype occurred once. The rearrangement links TRBV7-9 to TRBJ2-3; D is tentatively TRBD1 or TRBD2 (5 bases each). This CDR3 is 14 amino acids long. Trimming removed 5 bases from V and 6 bases from J, with 15 bases in between. Germline assignment: CDR1 SEHNR and CDR2 FQNEAQ (reference sequence). As DNA, the CDR3 is TGTGCCAGCAGCCGAGGGGCGATCGGGGATACGCAGTATTTT. It translates to CASSRGAIGDTQYF.

DNA for the CDR3: TGTGCCAGCTTCTCCAGAGGGTCCACTGAAGCTTTCTTT. Its protein product is CASFSRGSTEAFF. J is TRBJ1-1 and V is TRBV6-2 or TRBV6-3; D remains ambiguous. Germline V lookup: CDR1 MNHEY, CDR2 SVGEGT. V was shortened by 8 bases and J by 4 bases, with 14 bases between the two germline ends. The CDR3 covers 13 residues.

This rearrangement joins TRBV25-1 to TRBJ2-5; 8 positions agree with TRBD2. The V and J ends lost 4 bases and 7 bases, in that order; junction bases with no gene match: 14. CDR3 size: 16 residues. Germline V gene data show CDR1 as MGHDK and CDR2 as SYGVNS. The CDR3 nucleotides read TGTGCCAGCAGTGCCGGGGGGGGGGAGGGGGTGGGGACCCAGTACTTC. Encoded protein: CASSAGGGEGVGTQYF. Based on the CDR3 plus reference TRBV25-1 and TRBJ2-5, the full variable domain is EADIYQTPRYLVIGTGKKITLECSQTMGHDKMYWYQQDPGMELHLIHYSYGVNSTEKGDLSSESTVSRIRTEHFPLTLESARPSHTSQYLCASSAGGGEGVGTQYFGPGTRLLVL.

At least ten counts were recorded for this clonotype. The chain employs TRBV7-9 and TRBJ1-5, with 7 bases that match TRBD1. This CDR3 is 17 amino acids long. Germline loops: CDR1 SEHNR, CDR2 FQNEAQ (reference sequence). V lost 3 bases to trimming and J lost 1 base; unmatched junction nucleotides: 9. In DNA, the CDR3 is TGTGCCAGCAGCTTGAGCCGCGGACAGGACAGCAATCAGCCCCAGCATTTT. Encoded protein: CASSLSRGQDSNQPQHF.

The sample holds many counts of this clonotype. The CDR3 region is CSVREGTANTEAFF. CDR3 in DNA: TGCAGCGTGAGGGAAGGGACAGCGAACACTGAAGCTTTCTTT. V and J are TRBV29-1 and TRBJ1-1; TRBD1 matches at 7 bases. The CDR3 extends over 14 amino acids. Trimming cost V 6 bases and J 1 base; bases outside gene matches: 8. Germline V CDR1 and CDR2: SQVTM, ANQGSEA.

The chain recombines TRBV2 with TRBJ1-6; the D is unclear. CDR3 length: 16 amino acids. CDR1 SNHLY and CDR2 FYNNEI come from the germline V gene. V was pared by 3 bases and J by 3 bases, with 12 bases between. The CDR3, as DNA: TGTGCCAGCAGTGACGACAACAACGGCTATAATTCACCCCTCCACTTT. Translation: CASSDDNNGYNSPLHF.

This clonotype was seen ten or more times. This sequence joins TRBV7-9 and TRBJ2-5, with a possible D match to TRBD2 (5 bases). Trimming removed 5 bases from V and 1 base from J, with 11 bases in between. CDR1 SEHNR and CDR2 FQNEAQ come from the germline V gene (reference sequence). The CDR3 runs 14 residues. The chain's CDR3 is CASSRLSTQETQYF. CDR3 in DNA: TGTGCCAGCAGCAGACTAAGCACCCAAGAGACCCAGTACTTC.